The 2 T cell receptor beta chains in this list originate from one sample, sequenced in a study of shared clonotypes between healthy human individuals. Using immunoSEQ multiplex PCR, the repertoire was profiled, and TCRdb retains in-frame clones only, with some absent. The sample contains approximately 1.5 million clones, 95% to 99% of which appear only once. Sequenced material: naive CD4+ T cells sorted from blood. The subset here: CD45RA+ positively selected. The origin of the receptors is a man aged 30 to 39 in good health.

With respect to this clone: Other nucleotide sequences from this sample produce the same CDR3. V usage is TRBV28 and J usage is TRBJ2-5, with D tentatively TRBD1 (6 bases). V was cut by 5 bases and J by 5 bases, with 12 bases left in between. The CDR3 runs to 13 residues. CDR1 and CDR2 (germline): MDHEN, SYDVKM. The CDR3 reads CASSPGDQETQYF. CDR3 nucleotide sequence: TGTGCCAGCAGTCCAGGGGATCAGGAGACCCAGTACTTC.

This clone came up once. J is TRBJ2-2 and V is TRBV2, with a tentative D call TRBD1 (6 bases). V lost 4 bases to trimming and J lost 6 bases, with 12 bases between them. In germline, CDR1 is SNHLY, CDR2 FYNNEI. This CDR3 has 14 amino acids. The CDR3 region is CASSGTGFAGELFF. The CDR3 DNA sequence: TGTGCCAGCAGTGGAACAGGGTTCGCCGGGGAGCTGTTTTTT.